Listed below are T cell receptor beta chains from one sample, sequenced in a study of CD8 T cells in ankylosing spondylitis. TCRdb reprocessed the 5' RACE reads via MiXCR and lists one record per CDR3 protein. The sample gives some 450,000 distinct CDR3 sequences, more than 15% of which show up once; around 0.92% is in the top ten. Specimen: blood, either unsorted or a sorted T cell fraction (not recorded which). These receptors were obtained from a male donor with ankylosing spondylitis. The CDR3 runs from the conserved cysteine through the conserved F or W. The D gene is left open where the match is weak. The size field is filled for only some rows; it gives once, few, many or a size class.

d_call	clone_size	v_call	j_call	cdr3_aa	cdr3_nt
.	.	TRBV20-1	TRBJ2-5	CSADVVETQYF	TGCAGTGCTGACGTAGTAGAGACCCAGTACTTC
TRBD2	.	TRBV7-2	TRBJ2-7	CASSLDKRESGEQYF	TGTGCCAGCAGCTTAGATAAGCGGGAGAGCGGCGAGCAGTACTTC
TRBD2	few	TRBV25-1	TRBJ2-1	CASSSRTSGHNEQFF	TGTGCCAGCAGTTCTCGGACTAGCGGACACAATGAGCAGTTCTTC
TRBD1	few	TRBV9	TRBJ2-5	CASSSGTGREETQYF	TGTGCCAGCAGCAGCGGGACAGGGAGGGAAGAGACCCAGTACTTC
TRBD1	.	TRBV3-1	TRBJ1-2	CASSPNRGPGYGYTF	TGTGCCAGCAGCCCAAACAGGGGGCCGGGCTATGGCTACACCTTC
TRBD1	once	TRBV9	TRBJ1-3	CASSASRGTGNTIYF	TGTGCCAGCAGCGCGAGCAGGGGGACTGGAAACACCATATATTTT
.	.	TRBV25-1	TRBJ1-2	CASSVAGAHYGYTF	TGTGCCAGCAGTGTGGCGGGGGCACACTATGGCTACACCTTC
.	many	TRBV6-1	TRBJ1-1	CASSVNGPATGNTEAFF	TGTGCCAGCAGTGTTAATGGTCCGGCGACAGGTAACACTGAAGCTTTCTTT
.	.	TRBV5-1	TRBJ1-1	CASSLNGVLSTEAFF	TGCGCCAGCAGCTTAAACGGGGTTTTGAGCACTGAAGCTTTCTTT
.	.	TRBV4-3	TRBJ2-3	CASSQEATVRTDTQYF	TGCGCCAGCAGCCAAGAGGCGACAGTACGCACAGATACGCAGTATTTT
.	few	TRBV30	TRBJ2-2	CAWSVMAGNTGELFF	TGTGCCTGGAGTGTAATGGCGGGGAACACCGGGGAGCTGTTTTTT
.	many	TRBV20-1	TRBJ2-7	CSARDSGRSYEQYF	TGCAGTGCTAGAGATTCGGGACGATCCTACGAGCAGTACTTC
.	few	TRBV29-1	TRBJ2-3	CSVEGTSTDTQYF	TGCAGCGTTGAAGGCACTAGCACAGATACGCAGTATTTT
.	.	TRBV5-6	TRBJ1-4	CASTRIGAKAPSEKLFF	TGTGCCAGCACCCGGATAGGGGCGAAGGCGCCGAGTGAAAAACTGTTTTTT
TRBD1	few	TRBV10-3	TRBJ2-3	CAISGTGGEDTQYF	TGTGCCATCAGTGGGACAGGGGGTGAAGATACGCAGTATTTT
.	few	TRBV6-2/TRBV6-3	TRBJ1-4	CASSYRGAGTTNEKLFF	TGTGCCAGCAGTTACCGGGGGGCAGGGACAACTAATGAAAAACTGTTTTTT
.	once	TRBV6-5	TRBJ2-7	CASSYSSGTPYEQYF	TGTGCCAGCAGTTACTCTAGCGGAACCCCCTACGAGCAGTACTTC
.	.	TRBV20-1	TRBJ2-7	CGARDPAASSYEQYF	TGCGGTGCTAGAGATCCGGCGGCCAGCTCCTACGAGCAGTACTTC
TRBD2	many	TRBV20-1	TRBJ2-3	CSARPGGADTQYF	TGCAGTGCTAGACCCGGGGGGGCAGATACGCAGTATTTT
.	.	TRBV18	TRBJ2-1	CASSEDGTSGNEQFF	TGTGCCAGCTCGGAGGATGGAACAAGCGGCAATGAGCAGTTCTTC
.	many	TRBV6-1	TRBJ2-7	CASSGDYEQYF	TGTGCCAGCAGTGGGGACTACGAGCAGTACTTC
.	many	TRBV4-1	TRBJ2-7	CASSQGGSPGIYEQYF	TGCGCCAGCAGCCAAGGAGGTAGCCCGGGAATCTACGAGCAGTACTTC
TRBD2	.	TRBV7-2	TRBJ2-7	CASSFKRGNEQYF	TGTGCCAGCAGCTTTAAGCGGGGAAACGAGCAGTACTTC
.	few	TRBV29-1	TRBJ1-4	CSVRQGSEKLFF	TGCAGCGTTCGCCAGGGAAGTGAAAAACTGTTTTTT
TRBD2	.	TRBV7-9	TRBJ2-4	CASSGGLAGGSKNIQYF	TGTGCCAGCAGCGGTGGACTAGCGGGAGGGTCCAAAAACATTCAGTACTTC
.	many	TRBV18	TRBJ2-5	CASSPPGTQETQYF	TGTGCCAGCTCACCACCAGGGACCCAAGAGACCCAGTACTTC
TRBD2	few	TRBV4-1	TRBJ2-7	CASSLKRGGAEQYF	TGCGCCAGCAGCCTGAAGCGGGGGGGCGCCGAGCAGTACTTC
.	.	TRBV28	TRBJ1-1	CASSRRGQRTEAFF	TGTGCCAGCAGCCGTCGGGGGCAACGCACTGAAGCTTTCTTT
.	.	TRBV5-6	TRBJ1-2	CASSGVGQLPINYGYTF	TGTGCCAGCAGCGGAGTGGGCCAACTACCTATTAACTATGGCTACACCTTC
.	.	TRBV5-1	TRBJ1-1	CASSLGSTDWEPSFF	TGCGCCAGCAGCTTGGGTAGTACAGACTGGGAGCCATCTTTCTTT
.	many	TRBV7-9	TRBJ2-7	CASSGDRPYEQYF	TGTGCCAGCAGCGGAGACAGACCCTACGAGCAGTACTTC
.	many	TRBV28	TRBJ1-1	CASSRVNTEAFF	TGTGCCAGCAGTAGGGTAAACACTGAAGCTTTCTTT
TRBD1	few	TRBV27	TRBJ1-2	CASSSLGQGSGYTF	TGTGCCAGCAGTTCCCTAGGACAGGGCAGTGGCTACACCTTC
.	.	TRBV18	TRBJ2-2	CASSPVSTNTGELFF	TGTGCCAGCTCACCAGTAAGCACTAACACCGGGGAGCTGTTTTTT
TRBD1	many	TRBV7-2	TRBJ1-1	CASSTRTGNTEAFF	TGTGCCAGCAGCACCCGGACAGGGAACACTGAAGCTTTCTTT
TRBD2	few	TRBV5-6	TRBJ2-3	CASSEGLRNLHTQYF	TGTGCCAGCAGCGAGGGACTACGCAACCTCCATACGCAGTATTTT
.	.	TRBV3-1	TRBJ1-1	CASSLTQGRAFF	TGTGCCAGCAGCCTAACCCAGGGTAGAGCTTTCTTT
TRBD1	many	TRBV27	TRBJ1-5	CASRGGQGVPQHF	TGTGCCAGCCGGGGGGGGCAGGGGGTGCCCCAGCATTTT
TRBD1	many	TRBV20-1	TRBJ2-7	CSAQGWTGKYEQYF	TGCAGTGCTCAGGGTTGGACAGGGAAATACGAGCAGTACTTC
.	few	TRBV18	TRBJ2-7	CASSSGGPGTYEQYF	TGTGCCAGCTCTTCCGGAGGTCCAGGGACCTACGAGCAGTACTTC
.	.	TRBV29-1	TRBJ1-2	CSVDAGTFGKPPYGYTF	TGCAGCGTTGATGCCGGGACCTTCGGCAAACCTCCCTATGGCTACACCTTC
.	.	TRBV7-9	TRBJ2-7	CASSNRDPPYEQYF	TGTGCCAGCAGCAACCGGGACCCCCCCTACGAGCAGTACTTC
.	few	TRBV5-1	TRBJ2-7	CASSVGHDENEQYF	TGCGCCAGCAGCGTAGGACACGACGAGAACGAGCAGTACTTC
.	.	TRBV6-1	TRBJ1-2	CASSEIRGSYTF	TGTGCCAGCAGTGAAATCAGGGGAAGTTACACCTTC